Shown below are 10 T cell receptor beta chains from a single sample sequenced in a study of CXCR3-negative and CXCR3-positive naive CD8 T cells. UMI-labeled TRB cDNA libraries were prepared by 5' RACE. TCRdb reanalyzed the 5' RACE reads and collapses them to one entry per CDR3 protein, without DNA. This table holds about 50,000 distinct CDR3 sequences. These TCRs' antigens remain unknown. Study-wide points: Hydrophobicity of TRB CDR3s was greater in CXCR3-positive naive cells than in CXCR3-negative naive cells.

The sample was naive CXCR3+ CD8+ T cells from blood. Subset noted: CD45RO-CCR7+CD27+CD95- naive CD8+ T cells expressing CXCR3 (TNR3+). These receptor sequences come from a human donor in good health. Some clones in this sample may be carry-over from other donors' samples.

This chain connects TRBV15 to TRBJ2-3; TCRdb names TRBD2, which stays unverified in the absence of DNA. Germline values: CDR1 LNHNV, CDR2 YYDKDF (reference sequence). The CDR3 is 15 amino acids. The CDR3 protein is CATKETGLSTDTQYF.

The chain combines TRBV19 with TRBJ1-1; TCRdb's D call of TRBD1 is untestable without DNA. There are 16 residues in the CDR3. Germline V gene sequence: CDR1 LNHDA, CDR2 SQIVND (reference sequence). This CDR3 is CASSITRTGRGTEAFF.

This sequence joins TRBV27 and TRBJ2-5; the TCRdb D gene call, TRBD2, has no DNA to confirm it. CDR3 length equals 13 residues. Germline CDR1 reads MNHEY; CDR2 reads SMNVEV (reference sequence). The CDR3 sequence: CASGGPYQETQYF.

The chain couples TRBV4-3 to TRBJ2-7; the D call from TCRdb, TRBD1, cannot be confirmed without DNA. The CDR3 loop spans 14 amino acids. Germline CDR1 and CDR2: LGHNA and YSLEER. CDR3 residues: CASSPSSGAREQYF.

The genes are TRBV18 and TRBJ2-3; TCRdb designates TRBD1, a call that cannot be tested without DNA. This CDR3 comprises 17 residues. Germline CDR1 is KGHSH and CDR2 is LQKENI. CDR3 loop: CASSPPTTGVETDTQYF.

The chain joins TRBV7-9 to TRBJ2-1. The CDR3 is 11 amino acids. Germline V gene lookup returns CDR1 SEHNR and CDR2 FQNEAQ (reference sequence). This chain's CDR3 is CASSFHLEQFF.

The chain employs TRBV29-1 and TRBJ1-1; with no DNA, the TCRdb D assignment of TRBD1 cannot be verified. Looked up from germline, CDR1 is SQVTM and CDR2 is ANQGSEA. CDR3 length equals 11 residues. The CDR3 here is CSADGGAEAFF.

V gene TRBV5-1 combines with J gene TRBJ2-7; TCRdb returns TRBD1, unconfirmable since there is no DNA. Per germline, CDR1 SGHRS and CDR2 YFSETQ. The CDR3 has 12 amino acids. CDR3 region: CASRDRVDEQYF.

This rearrangement joins TRBV7-3 to TRBJ2-1; with no DNA, the TCRdb D assignment of TRBD2 cannot be verified. Germline CDR1 is SGHTA and CDR2 is FQGTGA. The CDR3 spans 16 residues. CDR3: CASSTSLAGGYNEQFF.

V gene TRBV7-8 combines with J gene TRBJ2-3; without DNA, the TCRdb call of TRBD2 cannot be checked. The V gene's germline CDR1 is SGHVS and CDR2 FQNEAQ. CDR3 length equals 17 residues. The CDR3 reads CASSLVRLAESTDTQYF.